A selection of T cell receptor beta chains follows, all from one sample in a study of T cells in localized non-small cell lung cancer. Clones were sequenced by immunoSEQ multiplex PCR, and TCRdb holds only the in-frame ones, with some missing. Seen here are roughly 26,000 clones, around 85% observed once, and the top ten hold more than 12%. The sequences come from peripheral blood, collected before any cancer treatment. All receptors derive from a female donor over 55 with stage II squamous cell lung carcinoma. Each CDR3 is given with its conserved first and last residue. The D gene is left open where the match is weak. Some rows mark clone size as missing; the rest say once, few, many or name a class of expanded clone.

TRBV2	TRBD2	-	TRBJ2-5	TGTGCCAGCAGGGCCGGGACTAGCATGGAGACCCAGTACTTC	CASRAGTSMETQYF
TRBV11-3	-	-	TRBJ2-3	TGTGCCAGCAGCTTACGGAGTAGCAGGGATACGCAGTATTTT	CASSLRSSRDTQYF
TRBV6-5	-	-	TRBJ2-4	TGTGCCAGCAGTTACGGGACGGCGCGAGCCAAAAACATTCAGTACTTC	CASSYGTARAKNIQYF
TRBV30	-	once	TRBJ1-5	TGTGCCTGGAGTGTAGCGCTGGGTGGCAATCAGCCCCAGCATTTT	CAWSVALGGNQPQHF
TRBV7-8	-	-	TRBJ1-5	TGTGCCAGCAGCAAAGACAGAAATCAGCCCCAGCATTTT	CASSKDRNQPQHF
TRBV6-5	-	-	TRBJ2-6	TGTGCCAGCAGTCTCACGGGCTCTGGGGCCAACGTCCTGACTTTC	CASSLTGSGANVLTF
TRBV19	-	-	TRBJ1-5	TGTGCCAGTAGTATGGCAGGACCGGCGAGCAATCAGCCCCAGCATTTT	CASSMAGPASNQPQHF
TRBV13	TRBD1	-	TRBJ1-3	TGTGCCAGCAGCGCCCGGACAGGGGGTGGAAACACCATATATTTT	CASSARTGGGNTIYF
TRBV28	TRBD1	-	TRBJ2-7	TGTGCCAGCGGGCCCGGGACAGGGAATCTCCACGAGCAGTACTTC	CASGPGTGNLHEQYF
TRBV18	TRBD1	-	TRBJ2-7	TGTGCCAGCTCACCCCGGGACAGTCTATACGAGCAGTACTTC	CASSPRDSLYEQYF
TRBV30	-	-	TRBJ2-1	TGTGCCTGGAGCGGATCCCGGTCCCCCTACTACAATGAGCAGTTCTTC	CAWSGSRSPYYNEQFF
TRBV30	TRBD1	-	TRBJ1-2	TGTGCCTGGAGTGTGACCCGGACAGGGGGCAGCTATGGCTACACCTTC	CAWSVTRTGGSYGYTF
TRBV9	-	once	TRBJ2-5	TGTGCCAGCAGCCCCACTCCTTGGTCTAGCGAGAAGTACTTC	CASSPTPWSSEKYF
TRBV28	TRBD1	once	TRBJ1-5	TGTGCCAGCAAGAGCGGAAACAGGGGGGGGAATCAGCCCCAGCATTTT	CASKSGNRGGNQPQHF
TRBV4-3	-	-	TRBJ1-2	TGCGCCAGCAGCCAAGATACGGGCAGCTATGGCTACACCTTC	CASSQDTGSYGYTF
TRBV7-9	-	-	TRBJ2-7	TGTGCCAGCAGCTTAGAGGGGGGGACCAACGAGCAGTACTTC	CASSLEGGTNEQYF
TRBV7-2	-	-	TRBJ2-3	TGTGCCAGCAGCTTAGCATATAACACAGATACGCAGTATTTT	CASSLAYNTDTQYF
TRBV18	-	-	TRBJ1-1	TGTGCCAGCTCGTCGCAGGGAAACACTGAAGCTTTCTTT	CASSSQGNTEAFF